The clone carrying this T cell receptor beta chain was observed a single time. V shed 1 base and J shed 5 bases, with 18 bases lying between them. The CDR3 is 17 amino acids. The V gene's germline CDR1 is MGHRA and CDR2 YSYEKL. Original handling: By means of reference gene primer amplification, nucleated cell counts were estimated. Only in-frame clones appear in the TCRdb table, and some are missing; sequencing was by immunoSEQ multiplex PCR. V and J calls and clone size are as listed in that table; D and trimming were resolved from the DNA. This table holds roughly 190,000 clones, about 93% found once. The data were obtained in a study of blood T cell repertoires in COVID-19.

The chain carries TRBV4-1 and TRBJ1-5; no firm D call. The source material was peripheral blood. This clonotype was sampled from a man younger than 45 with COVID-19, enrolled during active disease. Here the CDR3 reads CASSQAQTQRRHQPQHF. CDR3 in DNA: TGCGCCAGCAGCCAAGCTCAGACACAACGTAGGCATCAGCCCCAGCATTTT.